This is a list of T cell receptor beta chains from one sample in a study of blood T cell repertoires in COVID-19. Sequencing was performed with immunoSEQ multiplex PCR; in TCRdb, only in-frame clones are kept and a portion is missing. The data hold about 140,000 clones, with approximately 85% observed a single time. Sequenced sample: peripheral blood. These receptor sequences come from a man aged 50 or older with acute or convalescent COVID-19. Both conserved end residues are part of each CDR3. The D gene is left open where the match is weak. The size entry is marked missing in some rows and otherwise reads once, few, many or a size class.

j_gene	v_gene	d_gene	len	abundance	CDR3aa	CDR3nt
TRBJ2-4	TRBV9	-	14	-	CASSVGGARNIQYF	TGTGCCAGCAGCGTAGGCGGGGCGAGGAACATTCAGTACTTC
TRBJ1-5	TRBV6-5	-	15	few	CASTWEGAGNQPQHF	TGTGCCAGCACTTGGGAGGGCGCCGGCAATCAGCCCCAGCATTTT
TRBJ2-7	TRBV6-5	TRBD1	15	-	CASSRTGAAAYEQYF	TGTGCCAGCAGTCGCACAGGGGCCGCAGCCTACGAGCAGTACTTC
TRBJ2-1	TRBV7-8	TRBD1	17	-	CASSPTAGTGAYNEQFF	TGTGCCAGCAGCCCTACCGCCGGGACAGGGGCCTACAATGAGCAGTTCTTC
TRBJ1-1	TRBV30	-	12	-	CAWSWANTEAFF	TGTGCCTGGAGTTGGGCGAACACTGAAGCTTTCTTT
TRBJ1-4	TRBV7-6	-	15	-	CASSPAGSTNEKLFF	TGTGCCAGCAGCCCAGCAGGGTCAACTAATGAAAAACTGTTTTTT
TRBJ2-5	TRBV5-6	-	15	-	CASSLGVSGQETQYF	TGTGCCAGCAGCTTGGGGGTGTCCGGGCAAGAGACCCAGTACTTC
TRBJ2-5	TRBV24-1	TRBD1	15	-	CATSDFDRGMETQYF	TGTGCCACCAGTGATTTCGACAGGGGAATGGAGACCCAGTACTTC
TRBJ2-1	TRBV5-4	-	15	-	CASRGGGTGENEQFF	TGTGCCAGCAGAGGGGGGGGGACAGGCGAAAATGAGCAGTTCTTC
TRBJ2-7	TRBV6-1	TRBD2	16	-	CASSARSGFPSYEQYF	TGTGCCAGCAGTGCTCGTAGCGGGTTCCCCTCCTACGAGCAGTACTTC
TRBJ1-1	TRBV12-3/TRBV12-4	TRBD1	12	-	CASSWTGGSAFF	TGTGCCAGCAGCTGGACAGGGGGCTCAGCTTTCTTT
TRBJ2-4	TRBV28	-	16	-	CASSPAKTGVIDIQYF	TGTGCCAGCAGCCCCGCAAAAACGGGAGTTATAGACATTCAGTACTTC
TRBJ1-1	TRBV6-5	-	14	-	CASSYGRLNTEAFF	TGTGCCAGCAGTTATGGCAGATTGAACACTGAAGCTTTCTTT
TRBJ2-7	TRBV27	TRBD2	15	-	CASLPTGGPSYEQYF	TGTGCCAGCTTACCCACGGGGGGTCCTTCCTACGAGCAGTACTTC
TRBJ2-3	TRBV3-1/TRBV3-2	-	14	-	CASSLGLVGDTQYF	TGTGCCAGCAGCCTTGGACTGGTGGGGGATACGCAGTATTTT
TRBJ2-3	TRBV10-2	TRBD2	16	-	CASSELRTSGIDTQYF	TGCGCCAGCAGTGAGTTACGGACTAGCGGGATTGATACGCAGTATTTT
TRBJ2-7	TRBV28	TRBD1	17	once	CASSYIKAGQGGYEQYF	TGTGCCAGCAGTTATATCAAGGCAGGACAGGGAGGCTACGAGCAGTACTTC
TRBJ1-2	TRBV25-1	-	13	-	CASSTGTNYGYTF	TGTGCCAGCAGTACAGGGACTAACTATGGCTACACCTTC
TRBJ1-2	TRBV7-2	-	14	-	CASSFRQGVYGYTF	TGTGCCAGCAGCTTTAGGCAGGGTGTCTATGGCTACACCTTC
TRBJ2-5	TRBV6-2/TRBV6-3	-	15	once	CASSYGSRVQETQYF	TGTGCCAGCAGTTACGGTAGCAGGGTCCAAGAGACCCAGTACTTC
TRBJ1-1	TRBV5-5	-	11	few	CASSFGRATQF	TGTGCCAGCAGCTTTGGGCGAGCAACCCAATTT
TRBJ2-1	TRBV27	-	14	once	CASSPGGTPHEQFF	TGTGCCAGCTCCCCCGGAGGAACCCCCCATGAGCAGTTCTTC
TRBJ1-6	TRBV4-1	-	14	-	CASSQPSYNSPLHF	TGCGCCAGCAGCCAACCTTCCTATAATTCACCCCTCCACTTT
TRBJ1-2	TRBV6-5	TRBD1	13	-	CASSRDSVYGYTF	TGTGCCAGCAGTCGGGACAGTGTCTATGGCTACACCTTC
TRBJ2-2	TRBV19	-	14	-	CASSAGRYAGELFF	TGTGCCAGTAGTGCGGGGCGGTATGCCGGGGAGCTGTTTTTT
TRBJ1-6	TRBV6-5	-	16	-	CASSYGEGAYNSPLHF	TGTGCCAGCAGTTACGGGGAGGGAGCCTATAATTCACCCCTCCACTTT
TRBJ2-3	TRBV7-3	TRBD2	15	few	CASRLNPGGEGTQYF	TGTGCCAGCAGATTAAATCCGGGGGGTGAAGGTACGCAGTATTTT
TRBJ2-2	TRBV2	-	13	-	CASGGHGTGELFF	TGTGCCAGCGGGGGCCACGGGACCGGGGAGCTGTTTTTT
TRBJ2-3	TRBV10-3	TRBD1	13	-	CAISTGQTDTQYF	TGTGCCATCAGTACGGGACAGACAGATACGCAGTATTTT
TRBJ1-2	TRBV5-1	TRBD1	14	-	CASSLKDRANGYTF	TGCGCCAGCAGCTTAAAGGACAGGGCCAATGGCTACACCTTC
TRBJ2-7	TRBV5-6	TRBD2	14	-	CASSPGTSTHEQYF	TGTGCCAGCAGCCCCGGGACTAGCACCCACGAGCAGTACTTC
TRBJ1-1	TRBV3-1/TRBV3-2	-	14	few	CASSQNRVASEAFF	TGTGCCAGCAGCCAAAACAGGGTAGCCTCTGAAGCTTTCTTT
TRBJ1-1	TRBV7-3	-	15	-	CASSLLPLGSTEAFF	TGTGCCAGCAGCCTCCTACCCTTGGGGAGCACTGAAGCTTTCTTT
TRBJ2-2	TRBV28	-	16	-	CASSPDMTGVAGELFF	TGTGCCAGCAGCCCCGACATGACCGGGGTAGCCGGGGAGCTGTTTTTT
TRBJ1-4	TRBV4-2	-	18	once	CASSQDYGEGRANEKLFF	TGTGCCAGCAGCCAAGATTATGGGGAGGGCAGAGCTAATGAAAAACTGTTTTTT
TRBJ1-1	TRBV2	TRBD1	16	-	CASSWDRGQGNTEAFF	TGTGCCAGCAGTTGGGACAGGGGGCAGGGAAACACTGAAGCTTTCTTT
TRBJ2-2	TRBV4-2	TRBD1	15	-	CASSQGQGWTGELFF	TGTGCCAGCAGCCAAGGACAGGGTTGGACCGGGGAGCTGTTTTTT
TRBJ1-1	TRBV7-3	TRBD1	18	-	CASSLRPLGQGLGAEAFF	TGTGCCAGCAGCTTGCGTCCGTTGGGACAGGGCCTCGGGGCTGAAGCTTTCTTT
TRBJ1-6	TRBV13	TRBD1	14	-	CASRDRAGNSPLHF	TGTGCCAGCAGGGACAGGGCCGGCAATTCACCCCTCCACTTT
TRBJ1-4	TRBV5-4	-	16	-	CASSAASGQFNEKLFF	TGTGCCAGCAGCGCGGCTTCCGGACAGTTTAATGAAAAACTGTTTTTT
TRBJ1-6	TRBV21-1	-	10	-	CASARVPLHF	TGTGCCAGCGCCCGAGTCCCCCTCCACTTT
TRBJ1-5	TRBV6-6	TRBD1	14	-	CASTHRQGDQPQHF	TGTGCCAGCACCCACCGACAGGGAGATCAGCCCCAGCATTTT
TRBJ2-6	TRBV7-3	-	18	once	CASSPKRDFNSGANVLTF	TGTGCCAGCAGCCCCAAACGGGACTTCAACTCTGGGGCCAACGTCCTGACTTTC
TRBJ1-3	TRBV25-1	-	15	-	CASSEYLGSGNTIYF	TGTGCCAGCAGTGAATATCTAGGATCTGGAAACACCATATATTTT
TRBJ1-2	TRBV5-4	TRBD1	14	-	CASSLQGGLYGYTF	TGTGCCAGCAGCTTGCAAGGGGGCCTCTATGGCTACACCTTC
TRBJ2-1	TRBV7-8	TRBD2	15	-	CASSFGLAPGNEQFF	TGTGCCAGCAGCTTTGGACTAGCCCCCGGCAATGAGCAGTTCTTC
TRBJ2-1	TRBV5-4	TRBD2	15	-	CASTQTSGGVGEQFF	TGTGCCAGCACCCAAACTAGCGGGGGGGTCGGTGAGCAGTTCTTC
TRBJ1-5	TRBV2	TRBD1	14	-	CASQGADSNQPQHF	TGTGCCAGTCAGGGGGCTGATAGCAATCAGCCCCAGCATTTT
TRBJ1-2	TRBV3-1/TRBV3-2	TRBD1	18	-	CASSQEVEQGAGNYGYTF	TGTGCCAGCAGCCAAGAAGTCGAGCAGGGGGCAGGTAACTATGGCTACACCTTC
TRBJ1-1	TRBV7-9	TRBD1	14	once	CASSSNRGPTEAFF	TGTGCCAGCAGTTCCAACAGGGGACCTACTGAAGCTTTCTTT
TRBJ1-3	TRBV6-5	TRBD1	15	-	CASSYWGQQGNTIYF	TGTGCCAGCAGTTACTGGGGACAGCAGGGAAACACCATATATTTT